These 21 T cell receptor beta chains share one sample of origin, sequenced in a study of control samples from healthy donors and cancer patients. Assay used: immunoSEQ multiplex PCR; TCRdb lists only in-frame clones, some missing. In the table there are about 89,000 clones, roughly nine tenths of which are singletons. The source material was blood. These receptors were collected from a man aged 25-40 years in good health.

The V gene is TRBV21-1, the J gene TRBJ2-3; the DNA was not used to check the table's D call, TRBD2. TRBV21-1 is given as a pseudogene. The CDR3 is 14 amino acids. CDR3 in DNA: TGTGCCAGCAGCCCCGACCGCCGCGGTTATACGCAGTATTTT. It codes for CASSPDRRGYTQYF.

The chain uses TRBV27 and TRBJ1-4, with 9 nucleotides matching TRBD1. Germline-derived CDR1 and CDR2 are MNHEY and SMNVEV (reference sequence). V trimming: 3 bases; J trimming: 6 bases; junction bases outside the gene matches: 2. The CDR3 is made up of 14 amino acids. The CDR3 coding sequence is TGTGCCAGCAGTTTGGGACAGGGTCATGAAAAACTGTTTTTT. Encoded protein: CASSLGQGHEKLFF.

The V call is TRBV5-1, the J call TRBJ1-3; 9 nucleotides agree with TRBD1. Germline loops: CDR1 SGHRS, CDR2 YFSETQ. This CDR3 has 18 amino acids. V was pared by 4 bases and J by 0 bases, with 11 bases of the junction left unmatched. The CDR3 DNA is TGCGCCAGCAGCACAGTCCCGGGACAGGGAAACTCTGGAAACACCATATATTTT. It encodes CASSTVPGQGNSGNTIYF.

The chain has TRBV7-9 and TRBJ2-3; 8 nucleotides match TRBD2. V shed 1 base, J shed 5 bases, and the junction held 5 bases outside the gene matches. Looked up from germline, CDR1 is SEHNR and CDR2 is FQNEAQ (reference sequence). This CDR3 has 15 residues. DNA of the CDR3: TGTGCCAGCAGCTTAGGACGGGGGGGAGAAGATACGCAGTATTTT. Translating gives CASSLGRGGEDTQYF.

The V gene is TRBV10-3, the J gene TRBJ1-1, with no clear D. The CDR3 sequence is 15 residues long. Trimming left V 3 bases short and J 2 bases short, with 13 bases between. Germline CDR1 and CDR2: ENHRY and SYGVKD. In nucleotides, the CDR3 is TGTGCCATCAGTGAAGGTGGCAGATTTAACACTGAAGCTTTCTTT. Its protein product is CAISEGGRFNTEAFF.

V and J are TRBV9 and TRBJ2-2; 9 nucleotides agree with TRBD1. Germline V gene lookup returns CDR1 SGDLS and CDR2 YYNGEE. The CDR3 length is 16 residues. Losses at the gene ends were 4 bases for V and 5 bases for J; bases not matched to a gene: 9. In DNA form, the CDR3 reads TGTGCCAGCAGCCCGTTAGGGACAGGGTGGACCGGGGAGCTGTTTTTT. Its translation is CASSPLGTGWTGELFF.

The chain has TRBV2 and TRBJ1-4, with D maybe TRBD1 (6 bases). From germline, CDR1 is SNHLY and CDR2 FYNNEI. V was shortened by 4 bases and J by 1 base, with 19 bases between the two germline ends. The CDR3 is made up of 18 amino acids. The CDR3 sequence is CASSVSTGLQGTNEKLFF. Here the CDR3 DNA reads TGTGCCAGCAGTGTTTCGACAGGCCTCCAAGGAACTAATGAAAAACTGTTTTTT.

V usage is TRBV19 and J usage is TRBJ2-3; TRBD2 agrees at 10 bases. This CDR3 region has 15 residues. J lost 4 bases, V lost 6 bases, and 7 bases had no gene match. CDR1 is LNHDA, CDR2 SQIVND, per germline (reference sequence). CDR3 region: CASSPAGGPSDTQYF. DNA of the CDR3: TGTGCCAGTAGCCCAGCGGGGGGGCCGTCAGATACGCAGTATTTT.

The chain uses TRBV6-5 and TRBJ2-7; the D gene is possibly TRBD2 (7 bases). CDR3 length: 15 residues. V was cut by 10 bases and J by 0 bases, with 19 bases left in between. Germline lookup yields CDR1 MNHEY and CDR2 SVGAGI. Written as DNA, the CDR3 is TGTGCCACTAAATCGGGGGGCTCCAGCTCCTACGAGCAGTACTTC. It codes for CATKSGGSSSYEQYF.

This CDR3 is CASSLVPGQAPLHF. CDR3 nucleotide sequence: TGTGCCAGCAGTTTGGTGCCAGGTCAAGCACCCCTCCACTTT. This chain connects TRBV27 to TRBJ1-6, with D hard to call. V was clipped by 3 bases and J by 11 bases, with 14 bases between them. This CDR3 contains 14 residues. CDR1 and CDR2 (germline): MNHEY, SMNVEV (reference sequence).

The gene calls are TRBV27 and TRBJ2-7; no firm D call. The germline gives CDR1 MNHEY, CDR2 SMNVEV (reference sequence). This CDR3 has 14 amino acids. Trimming stripped 5 bases from V and 1 base from J, with 12 bases between. The CDR3 loop is CASSPLIPSYEQYF. In DNA, the CDR3 is TGTGCCAGCAGTCCCTTAATACCTTCCTACGAGCAGTACTTC.

A remark on this clone: The same CDR3 is also encoded by other DNA sequences in this sample. V gene TRBV4-1 combines with J gene TRBJ1-6; D gene unclear. Per germline, CDR1 MGHRA and CDR2 YSYEKL. The germline V and J ends were trimmed by 1 base and 3 bases, with 4 bases remaining between them. The CDR3 sequence is 14 residues long. In DNA, the CDR3 is TGCGCCAGCAGCCAAGTAGGCTATAATTCACCCCTCCACTTT. Its protein is CASSQVGYNSPLHF.

This sequence joins TRBV29-1 and TRBJ2-4; D perhaps matches TRBD1 (5 bases). There are 13 residues in the CDR3. The V gene's germline CDR1 is SQVTM and CDR2 ANQGSEA. V dropped 6 bases and J dropped 1 base, with 10 bases sitting between them. The CDR3 bases are TGCAGCGTAACAGGTTTGGCCAAAAACATTCAGTACTTC. This translates into CSVTGLAKNIQYF.

The chain uses TRBV19 and TRBJ1-2; D is perhaps TRBD1 (5 bases). The V and J ends lost 9 bases and 4 bases respectively, with 18 bases between them. CDR1 and CDR2 from the germline V gene are LNHDA and SQIVND (reference sequence). This CDR3 is 14 amino acids long. This CDR3 is CASRSGGILYGYTF. Written as DNA, the CDR3 is TGTGCCAGCCGCTCGGGGGGGATCCTCTATGGCTACACCTTC.

V gene TRBV5-6 combines with J gene TRBJ2-7; D is unresolved. There are 14 residues in the CDR3. The V and J ends lost 0 bases and 0 bases respectively, with 7 bases between them. Germline V lookup: CDR1 SGHDT, CDR2 YYEEEE. The CDR3 DNA reads TGTGCCAGCAGCTTGGGCCCAGGCTCCTACGAGCAGTACTTC. This gives the protein CASSLGPGSYEQYF.

The chain uses TRBV4-1 and TRBJ2-5; D is possibly TRBD1 or TRBD2 (5 bases each). V dropped 4 bases and J dropped 3 bases, with 15 bases sitting between them. The CDR3 totals 15 residues. Per germline, CDR1 MGHRA and CDR2 YSYEKL. The CDR3 loop reads CASSPGQGWEETQYF. CDR3 in DNA: TGCGCCAGCAGCCCGGGGCAGGGTTGGGAAGAGACCCAGTACTTC.

This sequence joins TRBV6-2 or TRBV6-3 and TRBJ2-1; 8 bases align to TRBD1. The CDR3 is 14 amino acids. With V trimmed by 6 bases and J by 6 bases, 7 bases remained unmatched. The V gene's germline CDR1 is MNHEY and CDR2 SVGEGT. The CDR3 DNA is TGTGCCAGCAGCTGGGACAGGTCCGGCAATGAGCAGTTCTTC. As protein: CASSWDRSGNEQFF.

The chain couples TRBV18 to TRBJ1-2; D is possibly TRBD1 (5 bases). V lost 4 bases and J lost 8, with 14 bases in between. The CDR3 is 13 residues long. In germline, CDR1 is KGHSH, CDR2 LQKENI. The CDR3 DNA reads as TGTGCCAGCTCACAAACCTCGGGGGACGGCTACACCTTC. Encoded protein: CASSQTSGDGYTF.

The chain is built from TRBV10-3 and TRBJ1-6, with D possibly TRBD1 on 5 matching bases. Germline CDR1 ENHRY, CDR2 SYGVKD. The CDR3 loop spans 12 amino acids. With 11 bases removed from V and 9 bases from J, the gap between germline ends came to 14 bases. CDR3: CAAGLDRSPLHF. The CDR3 DNA reads TGTGCCGCAGGGTTGGATCGTTCACCCCTCCACTTT.

The chain is built from TRBV5-1 and TRBJ1-4, with a tentative D call TRBD1 (6 bases). Trimming pared 4 bases from V and 7 bases from J, leaving 14 bases between. This CDR3 region has 14 residues. Germline CDR1 and CDR2: SGHRS and YFSETQ. The CDR3 DNA reads TGCGCCAGCAGCCTATACGGACAGACTGAAAAACTGTTTTTT. Translated: CASSLYGQTEKLFF. The complete variable domain, with remaining parts taken from reference TRBV5-1 and TRBJ1-4, reads KAGVTQTPRYLIKTRGQQVTLSCSPISGHRSVSWYQQTPGQGLQFLFEYFSETQRNKGNFPGRFSGRQFSNSRSEMNVSTLELGDSALYLCASSLYGQTEKLFFGSGTQLSVL.

This chain uses TRBV9 with TRBJ2-2, with D tentatively TRBD2 (5 bases). V lost 1 base and J lost 1, with 5 bases in between. The CDR3 is made up of 14 amino acids. Germline V gives CDR1 SGDLS, CDR2 YYNGEE. The CDR3 region has the DNA TGTGCCAGCAGCGTACGGGGGAACACCGGGGAGCTGTTTTTT. It is translated as CASSVRGNTGELFF.